These T cell receptor beta chains were read from a single sample in a study of yellow fever vaccine responses in identical twins. MiXCR, applied by TCRdb to the RT-PCR reads, yields one record per CDR3 protein. The sample records approximately 9,600 distinct CDR3 sequences, approximately 87% being singletons. The sequencing here drew on T cells from blood (PBMCs), unsorted or a sorted subset (not recorded which), taken before or after yellow fever vaccination (not recorded which). The receptor set was obtained from a young woman who received the yellow fever vaccine. Each CDR3 is given with its conserved first and last residue. Fields, in order: V gene, D gene, J gene, clone size, CDR3 protein, CDR3 DNA. The D gene is left open where the match is weak. Clone size is shown for a subset of rows, as once, few, many or a class of expanded clone.

v_call: TRBV29-1
d_call: TRBD1
j_call: TRBJ2-3
clone_size: .
cdr3_aa: CSVDRGAEDTQYF
cdr3_nt: TGCAGCGTGGACAGGGGGGCGGAAGATACGCAGTATTTT

v_call: TRBV29-1
d_call: TRBD2
j_call: TRBJ2-3
clone_size: .
cdr3_aa: CSVDGFSGSNWYTQYF
cdr3_nt: TGCAGCGTTGATGGGTTCAGCGGGAGCAATTGGTATACGCAGTATTTT

v_call: TRBV9
d_call: TRBD1
j_call: TRBJ1-6
clone_size: few
cdr3_aa: CASSKKDRVTSPLHF
cdr3_nt: TGTGCCAGCAGCAAGAAAGACAGGGTGACTTCACCCCTCCACTTT

v_call: TRBV11-1
d_call: .
j_call: TRBJ2-3
clone_size: .
cdr3_aa: CASSLGPASGTSTDTQYF
cdr3_nt: TGTGCCAGCAGCTTAGGACCCGCGAGCGGAACTAGCACAGATACGCAGTATTTT

v_call: TRBV5-1
d_call: .
j_call: TRBJ2-3
clone_size: .
cdr3_aa: CASSLRGGTDTQYF
cdr3_nt: TGCGCCAGCAGCTTGAGAGGGGGGACAGATACGCAGTATTTT

v_call: TRBV12-3/TRBV12-4
d_call: .
j_call: TRBJ2-1
clone_size: once
cdr3_aa: CASKDINNEQFF
cdr3_nt: TGTGCCAGCAAGGACATTAACAATGAGCAGTTCTTC

v_call: TRBV2
d_call: .
j_call: TRBJ2-3
clone_size: .
cdr3_aa: CASRVRASTDTQYF
cdr3_nt: TGTGCCAGCAGGGTCCGGGCCTCTACAGATACGCAGTATTTT

v_call: TRBV18
d_call: TRBD2
j_call: TRBJ2-1
clone_size: .
cdr3_aa: CASSPLLAGGPYNEQFF
cdr3_nt: TGTGCCAGCTCACCCCTACTAGCGGGGGGGCCTTACAATGAGCAGTTCTTC

v_call: TRBV18
d_call: TRBD1
j_call: TRBJ1-5
clone_size: .
cdr3_aa: CASSSGGIQPQHF
cdr3_nt: TGTGCCAGCTCATCAGGGGGAATCCAGCCCCAGCATTTT

v_call: TRBV5-1
d_call: .
j_call: TRBJ2-3
clone_size: .
cdr3_aa: CASRIGQTDTQYF
cdr3_nt: TGCGCCAGCAGAATAGGACAAACAGATACGCAGTATTTT

v_call: TRBV5-1
d_call: TRBD2
j_call: TRBJ2-1
clone_size: .
cdr3_aa: CASSYRLAGVGNEQFF
cdr3_nt: TGCGCCAGCAGCTATAGACTAGCGGGAGTAGGCAATGAGCAGTTCTTC

v_call: TRBV12-3/TRBV12-4
d_call: .
j_call: TRBJ2-3
clone_size: .
cdr3_aa: CASSPGTGTSTDTQYF
cdr3_nt: TGTGCCAGCAGCCCCGGGACTGGAACTAGCACAGATACGCAGTATTTT